The sequence of this T cell receptor beta chain was determined in a study of T cell responses to AZD1222 COVID-19 vaccine. Study-level information: Pooled samples include second doses given at about 4 or 12 weeks. Whole-study results and caveats: Repertoires in all cases were sampled only once the peak T cell response had passed.

Clones were sequenced by immunoSEQ multiplex PCR, and TCRdb holds only the in-frame ones, with some missing. The data hold around 87,000 clones, with under 95% observed a single time. The CDR3 contains 13 residues. The V gene lost 2 bases and the J gene lost 5 bases, with 9 bases spanning the gap. Germline V gene sequence: CDR1 MNHEY, CDR2 SVGAGI. As regards this clone: Its specificity is unknown.

The chain carries TRBV6-5 and TRBJ1-1, with D unclear. The sequence derives from an adult in good health. The source material was peripheral blood, sampled on day 0 of AZD1222 vaccination. The CDR3 coding sequence is TGTGCCAGCAGTTACCTTTTGAGGACTGAAGCTTTCTTT. It translates to CASSYLLRTEAFF.